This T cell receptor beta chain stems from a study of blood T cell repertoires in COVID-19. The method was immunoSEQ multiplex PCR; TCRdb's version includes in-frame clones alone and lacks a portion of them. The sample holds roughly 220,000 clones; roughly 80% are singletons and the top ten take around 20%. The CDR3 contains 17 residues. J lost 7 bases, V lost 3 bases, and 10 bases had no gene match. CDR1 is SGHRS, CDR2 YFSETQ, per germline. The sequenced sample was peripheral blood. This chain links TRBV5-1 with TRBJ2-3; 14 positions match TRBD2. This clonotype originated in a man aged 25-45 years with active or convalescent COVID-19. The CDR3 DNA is TGCGCCAGCAGCTCTCCCAAGGGGACTAGCGGGAGTAATACGCAGTATTTT. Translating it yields CASSSPKGTSGSNTQYF.